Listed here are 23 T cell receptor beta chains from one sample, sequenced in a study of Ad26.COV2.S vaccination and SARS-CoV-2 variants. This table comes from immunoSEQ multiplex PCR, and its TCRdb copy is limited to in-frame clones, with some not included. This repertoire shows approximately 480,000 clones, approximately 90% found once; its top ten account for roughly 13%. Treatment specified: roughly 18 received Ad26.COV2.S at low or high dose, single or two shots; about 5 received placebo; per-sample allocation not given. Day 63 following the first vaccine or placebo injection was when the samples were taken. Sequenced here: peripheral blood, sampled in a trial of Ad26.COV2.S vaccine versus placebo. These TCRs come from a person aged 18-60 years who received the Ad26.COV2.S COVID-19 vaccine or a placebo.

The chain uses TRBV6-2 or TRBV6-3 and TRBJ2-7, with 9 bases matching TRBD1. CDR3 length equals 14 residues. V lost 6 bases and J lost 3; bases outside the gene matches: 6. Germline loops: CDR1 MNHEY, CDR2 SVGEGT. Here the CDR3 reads CASSRDRAGYEQYF. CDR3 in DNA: TGTGCCAGCAGCAGGGACAGGGCAGGCTACGAGCAGTACTTC.

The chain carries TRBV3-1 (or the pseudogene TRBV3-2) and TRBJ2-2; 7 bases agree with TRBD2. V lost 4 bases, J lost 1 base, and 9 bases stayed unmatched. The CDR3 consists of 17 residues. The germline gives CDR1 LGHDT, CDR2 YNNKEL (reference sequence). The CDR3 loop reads CASSRKTGGENTGELFF. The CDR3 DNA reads TGTGCCAGCAGCCGCAAGACGGGAGGAGAGAACACCGGGGAGCTGTTTTTT.

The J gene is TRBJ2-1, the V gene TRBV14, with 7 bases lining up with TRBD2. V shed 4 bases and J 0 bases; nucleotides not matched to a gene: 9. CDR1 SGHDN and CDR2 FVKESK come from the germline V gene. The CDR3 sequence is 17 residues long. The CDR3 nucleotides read TGTGCCAGCAGCCCCTTTAGCGGGCAGAGCTCCTACAATGAGCAGTTCTTC. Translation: CASSPFSGQSSYNEQFF.

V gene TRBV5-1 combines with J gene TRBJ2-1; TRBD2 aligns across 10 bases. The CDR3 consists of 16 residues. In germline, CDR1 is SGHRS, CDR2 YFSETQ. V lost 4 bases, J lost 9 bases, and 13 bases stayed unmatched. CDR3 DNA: TGCGCCAGCAGCCTTGTTTTGAGCGGGAGGGGATCTGAGCAGTTCTTC. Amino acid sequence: CASSLVLSGRGSEQFF.

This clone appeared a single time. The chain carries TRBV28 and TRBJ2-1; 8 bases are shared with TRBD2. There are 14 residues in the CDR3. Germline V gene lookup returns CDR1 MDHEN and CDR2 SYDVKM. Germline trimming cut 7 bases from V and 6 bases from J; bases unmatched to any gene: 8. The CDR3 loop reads CASTPHGGGNEQFF. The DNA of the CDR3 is TGTGCCAGCACACCTCACGGGGGGGGCAATGAGCAGTTCTTC.

The chain's CDR3 is CASSHAGTAAKNIQYF. CDR3 DNA: TGCGCCAGCAGTCACGCCGGGACAGCGGCCAAAAACATTCAGTACTTC. The chain has TRBV4-3 and TRBJ2-4; 7 nucleotides align to TRBD1. The CDR3 length is 16 residues. Germline CDR1 is LGHNA and CDR2 is YSLEER. Unmatched junction bases numbered 9, after V lost 6 bases and J lost 1 base.

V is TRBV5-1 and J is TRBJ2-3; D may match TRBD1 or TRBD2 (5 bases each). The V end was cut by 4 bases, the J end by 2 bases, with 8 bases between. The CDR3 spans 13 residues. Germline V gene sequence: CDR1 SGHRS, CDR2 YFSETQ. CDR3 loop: CASSGGLTDTQYF. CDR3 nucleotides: TGCGCCAGCAGCGGGGGTCTCACAGATACGCAGTATTTT. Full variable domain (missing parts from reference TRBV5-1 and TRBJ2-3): KAGVTQTPRYLIKTRGQQVTLSCSPISGHRSVSWYQQTPGQGLQFLFEYFSETQRNKGNFPGRFSGRQFSNSRSEMNVSTLELGDSALYLCASSGGLTDTQYFGPGTRLTVL.

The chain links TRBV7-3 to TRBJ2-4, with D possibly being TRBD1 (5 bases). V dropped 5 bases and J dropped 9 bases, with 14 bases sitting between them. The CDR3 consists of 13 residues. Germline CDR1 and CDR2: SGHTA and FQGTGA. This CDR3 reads CASSPHPGRIQYF. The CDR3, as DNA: TGTGCCAGCAGCCCCCACCCAGGGCGCATTCAGTACTTC.

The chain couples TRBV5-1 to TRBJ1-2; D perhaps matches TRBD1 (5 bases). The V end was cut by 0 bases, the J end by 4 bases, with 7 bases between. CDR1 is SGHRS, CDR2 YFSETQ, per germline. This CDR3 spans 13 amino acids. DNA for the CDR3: TGCGCCAGCAGCTTGGAGGGACTCTATGGCTACACCTTC. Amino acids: CASSLEGLYGYTF.

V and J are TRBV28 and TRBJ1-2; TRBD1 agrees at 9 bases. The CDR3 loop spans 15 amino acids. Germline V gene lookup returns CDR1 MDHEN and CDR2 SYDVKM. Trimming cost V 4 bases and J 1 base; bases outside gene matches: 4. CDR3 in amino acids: CASSSPTGGNYGYTF. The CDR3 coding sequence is TGTGCCAGCAGTTCCCCGACAGGGGGTAACTATGGCTACACCTTC.

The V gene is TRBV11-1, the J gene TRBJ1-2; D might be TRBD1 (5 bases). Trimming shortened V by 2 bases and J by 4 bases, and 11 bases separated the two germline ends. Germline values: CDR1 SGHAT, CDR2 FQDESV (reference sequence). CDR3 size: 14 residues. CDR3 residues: CASSLSGRVYGYTF. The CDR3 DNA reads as TGTGCCAGCAGCTTATCCGGCAGGGTCTATGGCTACACCTTC. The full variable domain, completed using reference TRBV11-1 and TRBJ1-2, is EAEVAQSPRYKITEKSQAVAFWCDPISGHATLYWYRQILGQGPELLVQFQDESVVDDSQLPKDRFSAERLKGVDSTLKIQPAELGDSAMYLCASSLSGRVYGYTFGSGTRLTVV.

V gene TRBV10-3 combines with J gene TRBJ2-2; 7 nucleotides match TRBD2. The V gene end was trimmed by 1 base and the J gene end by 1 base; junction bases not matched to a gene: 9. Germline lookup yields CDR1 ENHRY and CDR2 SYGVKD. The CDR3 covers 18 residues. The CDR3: CAISELLASRLNTGELFF. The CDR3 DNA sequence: TGTGCCATCAGTGAGTTACTAGCGTCTCGACTGAACACCGGGGAGCTGTTTTTT.

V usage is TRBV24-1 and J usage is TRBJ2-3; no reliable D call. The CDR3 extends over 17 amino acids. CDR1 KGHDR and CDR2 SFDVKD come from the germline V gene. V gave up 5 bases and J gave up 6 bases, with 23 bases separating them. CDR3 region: CATSGNIPELRFDTQYF. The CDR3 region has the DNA TGTGCCACCAGTGGCAACATTCCTGAGTTAAGGTTCGATACGCAGTATTTT.

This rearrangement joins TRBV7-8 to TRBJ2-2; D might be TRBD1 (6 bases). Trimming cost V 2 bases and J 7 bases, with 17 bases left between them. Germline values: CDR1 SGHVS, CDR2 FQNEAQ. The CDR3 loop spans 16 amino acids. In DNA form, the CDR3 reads TGTGCCAGCAGCTTACATCTTCCCCAGGGGATCGGGGAGCTGTTTTTT. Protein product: CASSLHLPQGIGELFF.

In nucleotides, the CDR3 is TGTGCCAGCAGTTATCCGGGGGAGGGCCACCGAGAGACCCAGTACTTC. Its protein product is CASSYPGEGHRETQYF. The gene calls are TRBV6-2 or TRBV6-3 and TRBJ2-5; TRBD2 aligns across 7 bases. From germline, CDR1 is MNHEY and CDR2 SVGEGT. The length of the CDR3 is 16 residues. With V trimmed by 3 bases and J by 4 bases, 11 bases remained unmatched.

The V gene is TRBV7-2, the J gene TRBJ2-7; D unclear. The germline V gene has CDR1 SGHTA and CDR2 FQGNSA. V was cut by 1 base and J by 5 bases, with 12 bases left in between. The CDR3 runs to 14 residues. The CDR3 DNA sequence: TGTGCCAGCAGCTTAGTTCCCGCCGCGAACGAGCAGTACTTC. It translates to CASSLVPAANEQYF.

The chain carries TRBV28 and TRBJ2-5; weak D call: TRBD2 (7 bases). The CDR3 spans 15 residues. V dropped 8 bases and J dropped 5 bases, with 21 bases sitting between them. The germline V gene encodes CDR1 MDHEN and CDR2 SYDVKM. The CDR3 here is CASLRGAGAGETQYF. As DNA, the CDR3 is TGTGCCAGCCTTCGGGGGGCGGGAGCAGGGGAGACCCAGTACTTC.

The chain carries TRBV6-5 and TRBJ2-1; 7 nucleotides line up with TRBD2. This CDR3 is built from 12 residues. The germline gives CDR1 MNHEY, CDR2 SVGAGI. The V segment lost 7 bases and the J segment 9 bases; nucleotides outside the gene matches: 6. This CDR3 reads CASKSGKGEQFF. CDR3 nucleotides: TGTGCCAGCAAGAGCGGGAAAGGTGAGCAGTTCTTC.

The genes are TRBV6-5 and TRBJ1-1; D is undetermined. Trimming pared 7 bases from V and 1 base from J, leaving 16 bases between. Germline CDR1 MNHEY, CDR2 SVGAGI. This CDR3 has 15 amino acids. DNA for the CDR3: TGTGCCAGCACCCCCCCAGGTACGGCGAACACTGAAGCTTTCTTT. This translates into CASTPPGTANTEAFF.

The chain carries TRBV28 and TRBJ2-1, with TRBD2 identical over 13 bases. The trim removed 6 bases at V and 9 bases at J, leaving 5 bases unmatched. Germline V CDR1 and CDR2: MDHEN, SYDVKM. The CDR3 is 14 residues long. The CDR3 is CASSSGTSGIEQFF. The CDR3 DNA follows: TGTGCCAGCAGCTCTGGGACTAGCGGGATTGAGCAGTTCTTC. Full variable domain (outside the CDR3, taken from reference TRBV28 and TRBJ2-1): DVKVTQSSRYLVKRTGEKVFLECVQDMDHENMFWYRQDPGLGLRLIYFSYDVKMKEKGDIPEGYSVSREKKERFSLILESASTNQTSMYLCASSSGTSGIEQFFGPGTRLTVL.

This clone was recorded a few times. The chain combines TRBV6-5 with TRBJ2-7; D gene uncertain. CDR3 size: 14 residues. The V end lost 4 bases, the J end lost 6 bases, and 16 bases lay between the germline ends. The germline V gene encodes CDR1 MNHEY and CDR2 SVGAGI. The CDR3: CASSFRPTSGEQYF. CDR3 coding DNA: TGTGCCAGCAGTTTTAGACCTACGTCTGGCGAGCAGTACTTC.

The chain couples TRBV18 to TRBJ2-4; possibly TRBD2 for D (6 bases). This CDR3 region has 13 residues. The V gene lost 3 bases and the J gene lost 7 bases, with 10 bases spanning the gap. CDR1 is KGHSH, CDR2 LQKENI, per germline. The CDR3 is CASSPRGENIQYF. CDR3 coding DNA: TGTGCCAGCTCACCGCGCGGGGAGAACATTCAGTACTTC.

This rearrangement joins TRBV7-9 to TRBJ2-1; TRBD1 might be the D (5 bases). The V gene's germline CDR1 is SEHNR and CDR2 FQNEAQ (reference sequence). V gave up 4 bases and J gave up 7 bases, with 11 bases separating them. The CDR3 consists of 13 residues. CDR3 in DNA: TGTGCCAGCAGCTCTATAGGGGTGAATGAGCAGTTCTTC. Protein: CASSSIGVNEQFF.